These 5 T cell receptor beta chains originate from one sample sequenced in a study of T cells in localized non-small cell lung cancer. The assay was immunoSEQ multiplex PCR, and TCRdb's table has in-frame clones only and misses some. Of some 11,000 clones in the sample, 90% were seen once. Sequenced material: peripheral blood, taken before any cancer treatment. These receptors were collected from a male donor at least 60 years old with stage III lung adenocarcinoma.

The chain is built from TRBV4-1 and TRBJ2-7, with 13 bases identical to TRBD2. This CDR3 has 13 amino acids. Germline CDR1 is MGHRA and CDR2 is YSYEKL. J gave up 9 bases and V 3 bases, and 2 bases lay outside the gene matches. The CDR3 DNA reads TGCGCCAGCAGCCAGGGACTAGCGGGAACGCAGTACTTC. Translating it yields CASSQGLAGTQYF.

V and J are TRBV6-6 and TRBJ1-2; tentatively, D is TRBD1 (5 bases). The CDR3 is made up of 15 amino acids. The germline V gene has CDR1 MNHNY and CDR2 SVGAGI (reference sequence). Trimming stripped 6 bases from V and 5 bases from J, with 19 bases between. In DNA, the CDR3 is TGTGCCAGCAGCCCAACTACGGGGACTGAGTATGGCTACACCTTC. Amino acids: CASSPTTGTEYGYTF.

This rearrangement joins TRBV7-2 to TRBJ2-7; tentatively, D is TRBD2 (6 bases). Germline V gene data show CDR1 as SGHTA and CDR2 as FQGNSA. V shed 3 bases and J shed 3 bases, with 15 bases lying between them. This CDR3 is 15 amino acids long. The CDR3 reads CASSFKGQGGYEQYF. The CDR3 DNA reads TGTGCCAGCAGCTTCAAAGGGCAGGGAGGCTACGAGCAGTACTTC.

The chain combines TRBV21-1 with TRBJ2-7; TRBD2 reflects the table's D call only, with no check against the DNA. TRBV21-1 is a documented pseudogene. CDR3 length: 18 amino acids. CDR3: CASSPRRGANLRVYEQYF. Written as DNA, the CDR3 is TGTGCCAGCAGCCCGAGGAGGGGCGCGAACCTCCGGGTCTACGAGCAGTACTTC.

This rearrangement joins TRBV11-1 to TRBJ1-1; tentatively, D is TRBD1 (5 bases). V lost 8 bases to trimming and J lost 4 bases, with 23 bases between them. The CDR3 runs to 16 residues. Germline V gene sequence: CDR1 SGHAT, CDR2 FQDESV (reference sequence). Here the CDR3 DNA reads TGTGCCAGCGCACTACAGAGGGGCGGTTTGGGCACTGAAGCTTTCTTT. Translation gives CASALQRGGLGTEAFF.